The next 30 T cell receptor beta chains were all read from a single sample in a study of blood T cell repertoires in COVID-19. Some clones are missing from TCRdb's copy, which holds only in-frame ones; the method was immunoSEQ multiplex PCR. This table holds some 240,000 clones, roughly 84% found once. Sequencing was done on a sample of peripheral blood. The receptors derive from a woman in her thirties or forties who had recovered from COVID-19.

J is TRBJ1-5 and V is TRBV28; D is undetermined. CDR1 MDHEN and CDR2 SYDVKM come from the germline V gene. V was cut by 5 bases and J by 6 bases, with 8 bases left in between. This CDR3 region has 12 residues. CDR3 protein: CASSTAFQPQHF. CDR3 bases: TGTGCCAGCAGTACTGCGTTTCAGCCCCAGCATTTT.

The chain couples TRBV18 to TRBJ2-5; 7 positions agree with TRBD2. CDR3 length equals 15 residues. Unmatched junction bases numbered 6, after V lost 3 bases and J lost 2 bases. CDR1 is KGHSH, CDR2 LQKENI, per germline. The CDR3 sequence: CASSPGGGLQETQYF. CDR3 DNA sequence: TGTGCCAGCTCACCGGGCGGGGGATTACAAGAGACCCAGTACTTC.

This clone was found a few times. The chain uses TRBV18 and TRBJ1-1; D may be TRBD1 (6 bases). The germline gives CDR1 KGHSH, CDR2 LQKENI. CDR3 size: 14 residues. V was shortened by 4 bases and J by 1 base, with 10 bases between the two germline ends. The DNA for the CDR3 is TGTGCCAGCTCACGAGGACAGCAGAACACTGAAGCTTTCTTT. Encoded protein: CASSRGQQNTEAFF. The full variable domain, completed using reference TRBV18 and TRBJ1-1, is NAGVMQNPRHLVRRRGQEARLRCSPMKGHSHVYWYRQLPEEGLKFMVYLQKENIIDESGMPKERFSAEFPKEGPSILRIQQVVRGDSAAYFCASSRGQQNTEAFFGQGTRLTVV.

The chain is built from TRBV5-1 and TRBJ1-4; the D gene is possibly TRBD1 (5 bases). CDR1 and CDR2 from the germline V gene are SGHRS and YFSETQ. V lost 4 bases, J lost 6 bases, and 13 bases lay in between. This CDR3 has 14 amino acids. This chain's CDR3 is CASSPVGPDEKLFF. In DNA, the CDR3 is TGCGCCAGCAGCCCCGTGGGGCCGGATGAAAAACTGTTTTTT. The complete variable domain, with remaining parts taken from reference TRBV5-1 and TRBJ1-4, reads KAGVTQTPRYLIKTRGQQVTLSCSPISGHRSVSWYQQTPGQGLQFLFEYFSETQRNKGNFPGRFSGRQFSNSRSEMNVSTLELGDSALYLCASSPVGPDEKLFFGSGTQLSVL.

CDR3 DNA sequence: TGTGCCAGCAGTTTTCAACAGGGGGCCTCGGGTGGCTACACCTTC. This sequence encodes CASSFQQGASGGYTF. The gene calls are TRBV6-5 and TRBJ1-2; 9 bases align to TRBD1. The germline V gene encodes CDR1 MNHEY and CDR2 SVGAGI. The CDR3 sequence is 15 residues long. V lost 4 bases and J lost 7; bases outside the gene matches: 10.

This clone was seen only once. V usage is TRBV19 and J usage is TRBJ1-4; D call uncertain. V was clipped by 6 bases and J by 7 bases, with 3 bases between them. The germline CDR1 and CDR2 sequences are LNHDA and SQIVND (reference sequence). The CDR3 loop spans 10 amino acids. CDR3 DNA sequence: TGTGCCAGTAGGAGTGAAAAACTGTTTTTT. This codes for CASRSEKLFF.

This chain uses TRBV19 with TRBJ2-5, with 7 bases aligning to TRBD1. Trimming took 4 bases from V and 5 from J; bases not matched to a gene: 7. The CDR3 has 14 amino acids. CDR1 and CDR2 from the germline V gene are LNHDA and SQIVND (reference sequence). CDR3 residues: CASSTGQAPETQYF. DNA of the CDR3: TGTGCCAGTAGTACCGGACAGGCCCCTGAGACCCAGTACTTC.

The CDR3 protein is CASSLGTGGYQPQHF. Here the CDR3 DNA reads TGTGCCAGCAGCCTGGGGACAGGGGGCTATCAGCCCCAGCATTTT. The chain couples TRBV2 to TRBJ1-5; 12 bases are a match to TRBD1. The germline CDR1 and CDR2 sequences are SNHLY and FYNNEI. V was pared by 6 bases and J by 5 bases, with 5 bases of the junction left unmatched. This CDR3 contains 15 residues.

This sequence joins TRBV29-1 and TRBJ1-5; 9 nucleotides line up with TRBD1. Germline CDR1 reads SQVTM; CDR2 reads ANQGSEA. Trimming cost V 7 bases and J 9 bases; bases outside gene matches: 7. The CDR3 sequence is 12 residues long. CDR3 sequence reads: CSARDRVGPQHF. CDR3 nucleotide sequence: TGCAGCGCTAGGGACAGGGTTGGGCCCCAGCATTTT.

The chain carries TRBV15 and TRBJ1-5, with 10 bases aligning to TRBD1. The CDR3 spans 14 residues. Germline CDR1 is LNHNV and CDR2 is YYDKDF (reference sequence). V shed 6 bases, J shed 5 bases, and the junction held 4 bases outside the gene matches. The CDR3 DNA is TGTGCCACCAGGTCCGGGACAGGGGATCAGCCCCAGCATTTT. Translated, it gives CATRSGTGDQPQHF.

The chain recombines TRBV4-2 with TRBJ2-1, with D possibly being TRBD1 (5 bases). Germline V gene lookup returns CDR1 LGHNA and CDR2 YNFKEQ. This CDR3 contains 13 residues. V was pared by 1 base and J by 4 bases, with 5 bases between. In DNA form, the CDR3 reads TGTGCCAGCAGCCAAGGGACATACAATGAGCAGTTCTTC. It yields the protein CASSQGTYNEQFF.

This clone was seen more than once but under ten times. This chain joins TRBV7-2 and TRBJ1-6; D is undetermined. Germline V gene data show CDR1 as SGHTA and CDR2 as FQGNSA. This CDR3 comprises 12 residues. In DNA, the CDR3 is TGTGCGGCCGGGGCCTATAATTCACCCCTCCACTTT. It specifies CAAGAYNSPLHF.

Notes on this clone: At one of its ends the junction is not consistent with the germline gene, which may arise from a read error. V usage is TRBV6-6 and J usage is TRBJ2-7; D is unresolved. This CDR3 has 15 amino acids. The germline V gene encodes CDR1 MNHNY and CDR2 SVGAGI (reference sequence). Here the CDR3 DNA reads TGTGCCAGCAGTAACTCATTCGTCAGCTCCTACGAGCAGTACTTC. Protein product: CASSNSFVSSYEQYF.

This clone is a singleton in its sample. The CDR3 DNA follows: TGTGCCACTCAGGGCCCTAGGGCCGGGGAGCTGTTTTTT. Its translation is CATQGPRAGELFF. J is TRBJ2-2 and V is TRBV28, with a weak D call TRBD1 (5 bases). The germline V gene encodes CDR1 MDHEN and CDR2 SYDVKM. This CDR3 is 13 amino acids long. V was pared by 10 bases and J by 6 bases, with 15 bases between.

Comments on this clone: At the DNA level, this CDR3 is encoded by other sequences in the same sample as well. V usage is TRBV5-1 and J usage is TRBJ1-4; 9 nucleotides align to TRBD1. This CDR3 contains 15 residues. CDR1 SGHRS and CDR2 YFSETQ come from the germline V gene. With V trimmed by 0 bases and J by 8 bases, 5 bases remained unmatched. In DNA form, the CDR3 reads TGCGCCAGCAGCTTGGGGGGACAGGGTGGCGAAAAACTGTTTTTT. Protein: CASSLGGQGGEKLFF.

The chain has TRBV24-1 and TRBJ2-1; maybe TRBD1 (6 bases). The CDR3 loop spans 13 amino acids. Germline V gene lookup returns CDR1 KGHDR and CDR2 SFDVKD. V was trimmed by 0 bases and J by 9 bases, leaving 8 bases between them. CDR3 in amino acids: CATSDLTGTEQFF. CDR3 sequence (DNA): TGTGCCACCAGTGATTTGACAGGGACTGAGCAGTTCTTC.

V and J are TRBV7-9 and TRBJ1-6; the D gene is possibly TRBD1 (5 bases). The CDR3 covers 16 residues. Germline V gene sequence: CDR1 SEHNR, CDR2 FQNEAQ (reference sequence). The V end was cut by 1 base, the J end by 5 bases, with 12 bases between. The CDR3 DNA follows: TGTGCCAGCAGCTTAGGGTGGGGGGTGGATAATTCACCCCTCCACTTT. It specifies CASSLGWGVDNSPLHF.

This chain uses TRBV3-1 (or the pseudogene TRBV3-2) with TRBJ2-2; no reliable D call. There are 15 residues in the CDR3. Germline CDR1 is LGHDT and CDR2 is YNNKEL (reference sequence). V lost 3 bases and J lost 2, with 10 bases in between. The CDR3 region is CASSHYHRNTGELFF. CDR3 sequence (DNA): TGTGCCAGCAGCCATTATCATAGAAACACCGGGGAGCTGTTTTTT.

V gene TRBV6-5 combines with J gene TRBJ1-5; the match to TRBD1 covers 8 bases. The germline V gene has CDR1 MNHEY and CDR2 SVGAGI. The V segment lost 6 bases and the J segment 6 bases; nucleotides outside the gene matches: 7. CDR3 length equals 14 residues. The CDR3 loop is CASSPTGGSQPQHF. CDR3 in DNA: TGTGCCAGCAGCCCCACAGGGGGTTCTCAGCCCCAGCATTTT.

The chain links TRBV5-6 to TRBJ2-2; TRBD1 might be the D (6 bases). CDR1 is SGHDT, CDR2 YYEEEE, per germline. The CDR3 runs 16 residues. V lost 3 bases to trimming and J lost 7 bases, with 19 bases between them. This CDR3 reads CASSSVKTRGNGELFF. In DNA, the CDR3 is TGTGCCAGCAGCTCGGTTAAAACCAGGGGAAACGGGGAGCTGTTTTTT.

The genes are TRBV18 and TRBJ2-2, with 7 bases matching TRBD1. Germline trimming cut 4 bases from V and 2 bases from J; bases unmatched to any gene: 4. CDR1 is KGHSH, CDR2 LQKENI, per germline. The CDR3 is 15 residues long. The CDR3: CASSQGQPNTGELFF. CDR3 DNA: TGTGCCAGCTCACAGGGACAGCCCAACACCGGGGAGCTGTTTTTT.

This clone has only a few counts. The chain combines TRBV29-1 with TRBJ1-2, with TRBD1 as a possible D gene (5 bases). Between the trimmed V and J ends, which lost 7 bases and 2 bases, there was a span of 14 bases. The CDR3 contains 13 residues. The germline CDR1 and CDR2 sequences are SQVTM and ANQGSEA. This CDR3 is CSAMGGDNYGYTF. CDR3 DNA: TGCAGCGCTATGGGGGGTGACAACTATGGCTACACCTTC.

For the CDR3, the DNA is TGTGCCAGCAGGAGTGGACTAGCGGGCACAGATACGCAGTATTTT. Amino acids: CASRSGLAGTDTQYF. The V and J genes are TRBV6-5 and TRBJ2-3; 10 bases match TRBD2. CDR1 MNHEY and CDR2 SVGAGI come from the germline V gene. The length of the CDR3 is 15 residues. Unmatched junction bases numbered 4, after V lost 6 bases and J lost 1 base.

The DNA for the CDR3 is TGTGCCAGCATTCACAGGGGTCCCGAGCAGTACTTC. It encodes CASIHRGPEQYF. V usage is TRBV2 and J usage is TRBJ2-7; TRBD1 matches 7 bases. CDR3 size: 12 residues. The germline gives CDR1 SNHLY, CDR2 FYNNEI. With V trimmed by 7 bases and J by 6 bases, 6 bases remained unmatched.

Turning to this clone: The sample contains more than one DNA sequence encoding this CDR3. This rearrangement joins TRBV28 to TRBJ2-2; tentative D call: TRBD1 (5 bases). Between the trimmed V and J ends, which lost 6 bases and 2 bases, there was a span of 7 bases. Germline values: CDR1 MDHEN, CDR2 SYDVKM. This CDR3 is built from 13 residues. CDR3 DNA sequence: TGTGCCAGCAGGGGGCCCAACACCGGGGAGCTGTTTTTT. Translating gives CASRGPNTGELFF. The entire variable domain, with the rest obtained from reference TRBV28 and TRBJ2-2, is as follows: DVKVTQSSRYLVKRTGEKVFLECVQDMDHENMFWYRQDPGLGLRLIYFSYDVKMKEKGDIPEGYSVSREKKERFSLILESASTNQTSMYLCASRGPNTGELFFGEGSRLTVL.

The V call is TRBV18, the J call TRBJ2-3; D gene uncertain. The CDR3 has 13 amino acids. The ends were cut back, 3 bases at V and 3 bases at J, with 7 bases in the middle. Germline assignment: CDR1 KGHSH and CDR2 LQKENI. The CDR3 DNA follows: TGTGCCAGCTCACCCCGGGTAACAGATACGCAGTATTTT. Protein sequence: CASSPRVTDTQYF.

The chain is built from TRBV5-1 and TRBJ2-7; 8 bases map to TRBD1. The CDR3 length is 17 residues. The V and J ends lost 0 bases and 0 bases, in that order; junction bases with no gene match: 8. CDR1 and CDR2 from the germline V gene are SGHRS and YFSETQ. This CDR3 reads CASSLVNRGDNSYEQYF. The DNA for the CDR3 is TGCGCCAGCAGCTTGGTTAACAGGGGGGATAACTCCTACGAGCAGTACTTC.

The chain recombines TRBV28 with TRBJ2-7, with D possibly matching TRBD1 (5 bases). Per germline, CDR1 MDHEN and CDR2 SYDVKM. Trimming took 2 bases from V and 3 from J, leaving 5 bases between them. This CDR3 is built from 12 residues. The CDR3 DNA sequence: TGTGCCAGCAGTTTAGACAGCTACGAGCAGTACTTC. This gives the protein CASSLDSYEQYF.

The CDR3 DNA sequence: TGTGCCAGCAGTTTTAGTCAGGGGCGGGAGCAGTTCTTC. Translation: CASSFSQGREQFF. The rearrangement joins TRBV12-3 or TRBV12-4 to TRBJ2-1; perhaps TRBD1 as D (6 bases). The germline V and J ends were trimmed by 3 bases and 10 bases, with 13 bases remaining between them. The CDR3 is made up of 13 amino acids.

The rearrangement links TRBV2 to TRBJ2-5; 10 nucleotides match TRBD2. CDR1 SNHLY and CDR2 FYNNEI come from the germline V gene. The CDR3 is 14 residues long. Trimming at V came to 8 bases and at J to 4 bases, leaving 7 bases not matched to a gene. The CDR3 sequence is CASGWASGGETQYF. CDR3 sequence (DNA): TGTGCCAGCGGTTGGGCTAGCGGGGGAGAGACCCAGTACTTC.